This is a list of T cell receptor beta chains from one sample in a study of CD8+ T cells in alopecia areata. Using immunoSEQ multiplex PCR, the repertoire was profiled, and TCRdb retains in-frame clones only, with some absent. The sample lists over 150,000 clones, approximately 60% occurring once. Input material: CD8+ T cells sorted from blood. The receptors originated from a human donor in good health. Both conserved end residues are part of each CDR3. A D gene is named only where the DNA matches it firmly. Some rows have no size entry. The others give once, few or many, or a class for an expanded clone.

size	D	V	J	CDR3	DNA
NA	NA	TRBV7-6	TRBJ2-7	CASSLAQGYEQYF	TGTGCCAGCAGCTTAGCCCAGGGCTACGAGCAGTACTTC
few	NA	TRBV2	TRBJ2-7	CALYDRVREQYF	TGTGCCCTTTACGACCGGGTCCGCGAGCAGTACTTC
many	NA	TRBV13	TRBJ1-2	CASSLGSGGYGYTF	TGTGCCAGCAGCTTAGGCAGTGGAGGGTACGGCTACACCTTC
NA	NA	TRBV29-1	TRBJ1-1	CSVARGVNTEAFF	TGCAGCGTTGCCCGGGGAGTGAACACTGAAGCTTTCTTT
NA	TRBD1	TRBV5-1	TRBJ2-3	CASSLRWDRGQDTQYF	TGCGCCAGCAGCTTAAGATGGGACAGGGGGCAAGATACGCAGTATTTT
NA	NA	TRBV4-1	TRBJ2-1	CASSQKEVDEQFF	TGCGCCAGCAGCCAAAAGGAGGTAGATGAGCAGTTCTTC
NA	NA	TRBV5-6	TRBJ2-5	CASSWGAEETQYF	TGTGCCAGCAGCTGGGGGGCAGAAGAGACCCAGTACTTC
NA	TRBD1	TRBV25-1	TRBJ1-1	CASSAQGGWTEAFF	TGTGCCAGCAGTGCCCAGGGGGGGTGGACTGAAGCTTTCTTT
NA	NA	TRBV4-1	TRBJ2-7	CASSQAPGVNEQYF	TGCGCCAGCAGCCAAGCCCCGGGAGTCAACGAGCAGTACTTC
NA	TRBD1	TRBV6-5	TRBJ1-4	CASSYAEGAIEKLFF	TGTGCCAGCAGTTACGCGGAGGGGGCGATCGAAAAACTGTTTTTT
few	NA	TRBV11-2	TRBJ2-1	CASSLGHLLHEQFF	TGTGCCAGCAGCTTAGGTCACCTCCTCCATGAGCAGTTCTTC
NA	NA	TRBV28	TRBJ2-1	CASSPQSSYNEQFF	TGTGCCAGCAGTCCCCAGAGCTCCTACAATGAGCAGTTCTTC
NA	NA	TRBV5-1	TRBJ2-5	CASSLGRGQETQYF	TGCGCCAGCAGCTTGGGCCGGGGACAAGAGACCCAGTACTTC
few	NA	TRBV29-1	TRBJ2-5	CSVVRLAGEETQYF	TGCAGCGTTGTGCGGCTAGCTGGCGAAGAGACCCAGTACTTC
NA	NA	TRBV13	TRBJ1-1	CASSLARDRPGGTEAFF	TGTGCCAGCAGCTTAGCCCGGGACCGACCTGGGGGGACTGAAGCTTTCTTT
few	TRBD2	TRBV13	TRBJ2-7	CASSFREGDF	TGTGCCAGCAGCTTCAGGGAGGGAGACTTC
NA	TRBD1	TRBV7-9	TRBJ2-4	CASSASTGGKKNIQYF	TGTGCCAGCAGCGCCTCGACAGGGGGCAAGAAAAACATTCAGTACTTC
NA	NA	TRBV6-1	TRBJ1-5	CASSASGNQPQHF	TGTGCCAGCAGTGCTAGCGGAAATCAGCCCCAGCATTTT
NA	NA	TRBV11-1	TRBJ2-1	CASSLAPLYEQFF	TGTGCCAGCAGCTTAGCGCCCCTATATGAGCAGTTCTTC
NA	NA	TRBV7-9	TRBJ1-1	CASSLAGGPLNTEAFF	TGTGCCAGCAGCTTAGCAGGGGGGCCCCTGAACACTGAAGCTTTCTTT
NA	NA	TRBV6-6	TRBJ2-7	CASGQSPYEQYF	TGTGCCAGCGGCCAGTCCCCCTACGAGCAGTACTTC